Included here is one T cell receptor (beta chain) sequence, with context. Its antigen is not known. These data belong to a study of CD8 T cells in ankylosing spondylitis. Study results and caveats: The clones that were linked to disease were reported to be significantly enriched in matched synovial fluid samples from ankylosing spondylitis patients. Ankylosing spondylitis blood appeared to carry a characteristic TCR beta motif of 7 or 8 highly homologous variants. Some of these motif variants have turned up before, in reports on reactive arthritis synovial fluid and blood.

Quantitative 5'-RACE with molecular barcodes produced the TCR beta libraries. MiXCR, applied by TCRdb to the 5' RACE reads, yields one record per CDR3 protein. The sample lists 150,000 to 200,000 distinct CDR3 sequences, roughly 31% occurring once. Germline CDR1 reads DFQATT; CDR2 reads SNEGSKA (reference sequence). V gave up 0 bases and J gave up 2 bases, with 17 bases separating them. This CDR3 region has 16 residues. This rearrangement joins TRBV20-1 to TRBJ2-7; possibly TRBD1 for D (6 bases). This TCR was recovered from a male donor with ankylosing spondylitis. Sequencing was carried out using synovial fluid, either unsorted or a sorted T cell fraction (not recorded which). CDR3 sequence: CSARDLESGETYEQYF. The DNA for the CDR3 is TGCAGTGCTAGAGATCTCGAGTCAGGGGAGACCTACGAGCAGTACTTC.